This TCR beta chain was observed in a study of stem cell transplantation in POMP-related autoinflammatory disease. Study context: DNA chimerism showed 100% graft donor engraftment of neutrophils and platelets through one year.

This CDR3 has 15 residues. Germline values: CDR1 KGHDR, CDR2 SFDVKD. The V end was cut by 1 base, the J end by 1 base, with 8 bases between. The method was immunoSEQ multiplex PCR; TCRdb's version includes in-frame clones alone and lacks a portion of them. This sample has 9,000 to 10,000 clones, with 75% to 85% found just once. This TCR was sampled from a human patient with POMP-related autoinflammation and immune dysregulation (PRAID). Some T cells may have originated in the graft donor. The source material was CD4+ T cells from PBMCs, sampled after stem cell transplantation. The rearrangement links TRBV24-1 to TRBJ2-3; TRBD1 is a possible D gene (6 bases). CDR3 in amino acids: CATSDLGGGTDTQYF. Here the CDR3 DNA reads TGTGCCACCAGTGATTTAGGGGGAGGCACAGATACGCAGTATTTT.